The sequence of this T cell receptor (beta chain) was determined in a study of cytomegalovirus exposure and HLA in healthy donors (TCRdb year 2017). For the wider study: According to an earlier analysis of 587 of the donors, some 170 million T cells yielded some 110 million unique TCR beta sequences and about 300 Gb of sequence data. Roughly 300 gigabases of sequencing data and tens of millions of unique TCR sequences were included in an early release covering under 650 HLA-typed donors. Among the roughly 370 genotyped donors, around 79% belonged to the genetic ancestry cluster associated with self-reported Caucasian donors. The study aimed to test whether signatures of past pathogen exposure could be identified by cataloging public T cell receptors. Using immunosequencing, the study profiled T cell repertoires from around 670 subjects and related those repertoires to cytomegalovirus serostatus. Along with the roughly 710-subject first cohort, a separate validation cohort of over a hundred different subjects was used. The study combined high-throughput TCR immunosequencing, statistical association of individual TCRs with disease status, and machine learning to predict cytomegalovirus infection status. To study patterns of TCR occurrence, a later analysis re-analyzed previously published TCR beta repertoires from more than 550 donors and added high-resolution HLA genotyping. Rather than drawing on any new phenotypic data, the later analysis identified candidate immune exposures from TCR beta sequences and the way those sequences occurred across donors. In an earlier analysis of a few hundred of the donors, high-throughput TCR beta sequencing was used to judge whether each TCR beta V gene segment behaved as functional or pseudogenic. Donor age, sex, ethnicity and CMV serostatus were compiled alongside the repertoire data. A later genetic analysis took genome-wide SNP genotypes for about three fifths of the 666 donors and used that subset as a discovery cohort. All discovery cohort repertoires had been generated on a single sequencing platform. Both class I and class II loci were covered by HLA typing, at four-digit resolution. The number of donors typed differed by locus, with about 629-630 for A, B, C, DRB1 and DQB1, 522 for DQA1, 600 to 610 for DPA1, and some 440 for DPB1. Roughly 5 DR-DQ haplotypes were handled as single units for association and clustering, since linkage in the cohort was strong. Among 350 to 400 genotyped donors of the cohort, an average of around 240,000 unique TCR beta nucleotide sequences were sequenced per donor, roughly 20% of them non-productive.

Based on the germline V gene (reference sequence), the CDR1 and CDR2 sequences are SEHNR and FQNEAQ. The CDR3 numbers 11 residues from cysteine through phenylalanine. The only DNA kept is the CDR3, 33 bases in frame from the first base. Trimming at the junction amounts to 5 bases on V and 9 bases on J, and the germline ends lie 8 bases apart. This clone was found once. Its antigen has not been determined. Per-base quality was not reported, and no clone a single base away is much larger than it. The cohort consisted of approximately 670 healthy bone marrow donors. At the time of sampling, every cohort member was nominally healthy, though immune exposures that went unrecorded were likely present. The donor was CMV seronegative and was included in the group of a few hundred seronegative cohort members. A peripheral blood sample was provided by each donor, and peripheral blood mononuclear cells were used for TCR beta sequencing. The Qiagen DNeasy Blood Extraction Kit was used to extract genomic DNA from the blood cell samples.

Broader findings and caveats from the paper: Because counts were too low, more than 15 rarely observed V segments, including chromosome 9 orphons, were left out of the earlier analysis of several hundred of the donors. In this cohort, only TCR beta chains were sequenced, and detectable features were limited by the absence of alpha or paired-chain data. The presence/absence analyses assumed that sequencing depth was roughly uniform across donors, and that assumption may not be true. In a later genetic analysis, fewer N-insertions in productive TCRs were reported among donors in an Asian-associated ancestry cluster than the roughly 640-donor mean. A later analysis found that HLA-associated TCR beta chains were more clonally expanded and had lower generation probabilities than equally common non-associated chains. HLA typing was unavailable for some donors at each locus, so association tests used only the typed subset. In a later analysis, most CMV-associated TCR beta chains were found to appear HLA-restricted, with HLA associations seemingly driven largely by CMV exposure. Linkage disequilibrium might explain the correlated functional status among segregating V segments, but an unknown experimental factor could not be excluded. In the study, some 180 TCR beta chains were listed as associated with cytomegalovirus. V-gene and J-gene trimming of TCR beta chains was associated with a missense DCLRE1C variant in a later genetic analysis, and the association was replicated in an independent cohort. In a later analysis, TCR association rates were found to vary across HLA loci, with the most associated TCRs seen for DRB1 alleles and the fewest for HLA-C alleles. CMV serostatus was the only immune exposure information available for the cohort. Some IMGT-functional V segments, including TRBV6-2 and TRBV6-3, could not be told apart with the 87-base-pair reads, so those segments were excluded. Most TCR sequences were seen in very few donors, while some public TCRs were found in many individuals. A later analysis reported that several top co-occurrence clusters appeared linked to parvovirus B19, influenza, CMV and Epstein-Barr virus. The authors suggested that the approach could potentially be extended to other disease states and immunological phenotypes. A further reported finding was that TCR beta sequences accurately predicted the HLA-A and HLA-B alleles for most subjects in the first cohort. Cytomegalovirus status was reported to be diagnosed by the classifier with high specificity and sensitivity in both the original and validation cohorts. In vitro tests confirmed that a few of the cytomegalovirus-associated TCR beta chains recognize cytomegalovirus antigens. A group of highly shared sequence variants was considered likely to be a technical artifact of the sequencing pipeline. In an earlier analysis of under 600 of the donors, most TCR beta V segments were observed in productive rearrangements about 87% or about 30% of the time, broadly matching IMGT annotations. At a false discovery rate of 0.05, a later analysis linked approximately 18,000 TCR beta sequences to specific HLA alleles. Assigning TCR associations to individual alleles was difficult when HLA alleles, especially DR and DQ, strongly co-occurred.

Receptors were amplified or captured by the immunoSEQ multiplex PCR assay. The multiplex PCR relied on a mix of 60 forward primers for TCR Vbeta segments and 13 reverse primers for TCR Jbeta segments. The CDR3 region of rearranged TCR beta genes was amplified from genomic DNA by a multiplex PCR assay. The amplified TCR beta libraries were sequenced on the Illumina HiSeq System as 87-base-pair reads. As for how the authors treated the data: A later analysis counted 65 million to 90 million unique TCR beta chains across the approximately 700 repertoires, and 9 million to 14 million of these chains were shared by at least two donors. To remove PCR and sequencing errors, raw reads were error-corrected and collapsed into unique sequences using a nearest-neighbor algorithm that merged closely related sequences. V, D and J gene segments were assigned by aligning CDR3 sequences to IMGT reference sequences. Each retained sequence needed at least a six-nucleotide match to both a V gene segment and a J gene segment. Rearrangements were classified as productive when the CDR3 lacked stop codons and remained in frame with V and J, and all other rearrangements were classified as non-productive. CDR3 was defined according to IMGT convention as the region running from the second conserved V-encoded cysteine to the conserved J-encoded phenylalanine. The earlier analysis of about 570 of the donors excluded any sequence lacking an unambiguous match to a single V gene segment. In an earlier analysis of 587 of the donors, V segments were called functional above 56.7% productive rearrangements and were called segregating when the between-donor standard deviation exceeded 5%. A statistical classification framework was built to diagnose cytomegalovirus status from the catalog of TCR beta chain sequences. A later analysis assigned V and J genes by comparing TCR nucleotide sequences with IMGT/GENE-DB human TR gene sequences. The TCRdist pipeline was used in a later analysis to assign CDR3 sequences and most-parsimonious VDJ recombination scenarios. In a later analysis, every TCR beta chain was defined by the combination of its CDR3 amino acid sequence and its V-gene family, and reads without a unique V-gene family were dropped. In a later analysis, nearly 600 highly shared, low-generation-probability nucleotide sequences were removed to address suspected cross-contamination and a sequencing artifact. In a later analysis, a clonal expansion index was calculated for each public chain from normalized within-repertoire ranks of inferred template counts. In a later analysis, generation probabilities were computed with a VDJ recombination model fitted to out-of-frame rearrangements, and the resulting probabilities were checked against IGoR. In a later analysis, TCR-TCR, TCR-HLA and TCR-CMV co-occurrence was scored with hypergeometric tests, and a repertoire-size bias correction was applied to TCR pairs. To estimate false discovery rates, a later analysis permuted the HLA or CMV assignments 20 times. In a later analysis, co-occurring TCRs were grouped using DBSCAN, and TCRdist sequence similarity was added for clustering within HLA-allele-positive subsets. For co-occurrence clustering, repertoires with fewer than 30,000 or more than 120,000 public chains were excluded, along with 4 to 6 repertoires with anomalous nucleotide sharing. TCRdb holds this immuneACCESS table with in-frame rearrangements only. Some clones are missing; in checked studies, unresolved V genes explain under half, and the rest has no known cause. V and J calls and clone size are as listed in that table; D and trimming were resolved from the DNA. In all, the sample holds approximately 180,000 clones, and around 75% of those were seen once. Jointly, the top ten make up 1.5% to 2% of the sample.

Input material: PBMCs. The source is a woman aged 30 to 39 in good health and CMV-seronegative. The chain was built from TRBV7-9 and TRBJ1-5; the D gene is unclear. The DNA is TGTGCCAGCAGCCTCGAGGGGCCCCAGCATTTT. This encodes CASSLEGPQHF.